The present T cell receptor beta chain was sequenced within a study of T cell responses to AZD1222 COVID-19 vaccine. A note on this clone: The antigen is not known.

Assay: immunoSEQ multiplex PCR; the TCRdb copy retains only in-frame clones and omits some. The sample has just over 150,000 clones, approximately 90% seen once; the top ten hold 1.5% to 2%. Whole-study results and caveats: Just five or six AZD1222 recipients tested seropositive at baseline.

The germline gives CDR1 LGHDT, CDR2 YNNKEL (reference sequence). V was clipped by 1 base and J by 0 bases, with 14 bases between them. The CDR3 consists of 17 residues. The rearrangement links TRBV3-1 (or the pseudogene TRBV3-2) to TRBJ2-3; the D gene could be TRBD1 or TRBD2 (5 bases each). The TCR was taken from an adult in good health. The source material was peripheral blood, sampled on day 0 of AZD1222 vaccination. Here the CDR3 DNA reads TGTGCCAGCAGCCAAGGTTTGAGGGGCTCTAGCACAGATACGCAGTATTTT. The encoded protein is CASSQGLRGSSTDTQYF.